This TCR beta chain derives from a study of T cells in Graves' hyperthyroidism and ophthalmopathy. Study outcomes and limitations: With a median lead of approximately 6.4 months before onset, the model predicted ophthalmopathy.

Amplification yielded TCR beta CDR3 regions, with RNA transcripts as the source. TCR CDR3 regions were first amplified by RT-PCR with HTBI primers. TCRdb used MiXCR to reprocess the multiplex PCR reads, holding one entry per CDR3 protein. Here the sample spans 750,000 to 950,000 distinct CDR3 sequences, 38% being singletons. This clonotype was counted many times. What it binds is not known. Stable Graves' hyperthyroidism denoted no ophthalmopathy progression over 18 months. Recently diagnosed hyperthyroidism of less than 2 months' duration affected patients aged 18 to 65. Diagnoses were made from clinical symptoms, serum measures (thyroxine and TRAb), thyroid ultrasound and orbital computed tomography. Germline assignment: CDR1 ENHRY and CDR2 SYGVKD. V lost 8 bases, J lost 6 bases, and 16 bases lay in between. The CDR3 has 14 amino acids.

What was sequenced was blood. This TCR was sampled from a man in his late teens or twenties with Graves' hyperthyroidism. The J gene is TRBJ2-2, the V gene TRBV10-3, with D hard to call. The CDR3 sequence is CAIVDEFRAGELFF. The CDR3 coding sequence is TGTGCCATCGTAGACGAATTCCGCGCCGGGGAGCTGTTTTTT.